Sequencing of this TCR beta chain was carried out in a study of blood T cell repertoires in COVID-19. Turning to the study itself: COVID-19 samples collected from the United States, Italy and Spain covered acute and convalescent phases. PBMCs, B-cell-depleted T cells, or T cells were the source of the cDNA or gDNA that made up the material.

Profiling relied on immunoSEQ multiplex PCR, and the TCRdb table lists in-frame clones only, not all of them. Among some 670,000 clones listed, approximately 90% were seen once. Per the germline V gene, CDR1 is SNHLY and CDR2 is FYNNEI. There are 16 residues in the CDR3. Trimming removed 7 bases at V and 2 bases at J, with 20 bases between. Sequenced input: peripheral blood. The receptor comes from a woman aged 18-29 years with acute or convalescent COVID-19. This chain links TRBV2 with TRBJ1-2; D remains unclear. The CDR3 coding sequence is TGTGCCAGCATTCCGTCCCCCGCACTCCGCAACTATGGCTACACCTTC. It codes for CASIPSPALRNYGYTF.